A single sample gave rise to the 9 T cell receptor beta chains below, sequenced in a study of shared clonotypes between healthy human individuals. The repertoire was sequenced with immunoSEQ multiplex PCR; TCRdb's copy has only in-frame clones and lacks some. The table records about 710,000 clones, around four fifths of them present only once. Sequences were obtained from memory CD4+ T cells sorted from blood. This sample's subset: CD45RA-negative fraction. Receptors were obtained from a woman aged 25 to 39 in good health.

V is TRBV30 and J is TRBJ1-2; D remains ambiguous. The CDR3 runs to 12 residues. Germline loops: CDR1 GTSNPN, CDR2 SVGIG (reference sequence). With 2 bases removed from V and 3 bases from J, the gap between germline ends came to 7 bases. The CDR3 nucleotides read TGTGCCTGGAGTACGACTTACTATGGCTACACCTTC. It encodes CAWSTTYYGYTF.

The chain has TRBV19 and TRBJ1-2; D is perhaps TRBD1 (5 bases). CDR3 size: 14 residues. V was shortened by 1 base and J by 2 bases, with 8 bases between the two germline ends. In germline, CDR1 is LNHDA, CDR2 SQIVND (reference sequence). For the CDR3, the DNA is TGTGCCAGTAGTATAGGAGGGGCCAACTATGGCTACACCTTC. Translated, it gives CASSIGGANYGYTF.

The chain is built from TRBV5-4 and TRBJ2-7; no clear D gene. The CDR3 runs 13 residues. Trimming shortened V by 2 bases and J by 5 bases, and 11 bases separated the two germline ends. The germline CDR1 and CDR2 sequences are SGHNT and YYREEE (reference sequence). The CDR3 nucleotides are TGTGCCAGCAGCTTCTTGCCCGTGGACGAGCAGTACTTC. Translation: CASSFLPVDEQYF. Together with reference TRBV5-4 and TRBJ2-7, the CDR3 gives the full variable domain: ETGVTQSPTHLIKTRGQQVTLRCSSQSGHNTVSWYQQALGQGPQFIFQYYREEENGRGNFPPRFSGLQFPNYSSELNVNALELDDSALYLCASSFLPVDEQYFGPGTRLTVT.

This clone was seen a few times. The CDR3 sequence is CASRDGHSTEAFF. The CDR3 DNA reads TGTGCCAGCAGGGACGGTCATTCCACTGAAGCTTTCTTT. The chain couples TRBV6-1 to TRBJ1-1; D remains ambiguous. From germline, CDR1 is MNHNS and CDR2 SASEGT. The ends were cut back, 6 bases at V and 4 bases at J, with 12 bases in the middle. This CDR3 has 13 amino acids.

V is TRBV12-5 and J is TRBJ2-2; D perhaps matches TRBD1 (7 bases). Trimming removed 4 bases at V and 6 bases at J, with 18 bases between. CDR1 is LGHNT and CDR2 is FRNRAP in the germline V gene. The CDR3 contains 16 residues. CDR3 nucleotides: TGTGCTAGTGGTTCCTTTCAGGGGGGTCAGGCCGGGGAGCTGTTTTTT. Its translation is CASGSFQGGQAGELFF.

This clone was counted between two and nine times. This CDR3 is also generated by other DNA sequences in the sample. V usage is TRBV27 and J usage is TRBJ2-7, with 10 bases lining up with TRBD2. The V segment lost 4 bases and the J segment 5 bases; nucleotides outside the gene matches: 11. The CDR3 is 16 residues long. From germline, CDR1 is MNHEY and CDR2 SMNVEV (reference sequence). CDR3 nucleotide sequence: TGTGCCAGCAGTTCGCTAACTAGCGGGATATCCCACGAGCAGTACTTC. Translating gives CASSSLTSGISHEQYF.

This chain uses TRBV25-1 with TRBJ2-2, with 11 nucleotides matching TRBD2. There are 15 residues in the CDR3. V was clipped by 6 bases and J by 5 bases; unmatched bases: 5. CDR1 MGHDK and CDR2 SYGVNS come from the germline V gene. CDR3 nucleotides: TGTGCCAGCAGCTCCATAGCGGGAGGGACCGGGGAGCTGTTTTTT. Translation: CASSSIAGGTGELFF.

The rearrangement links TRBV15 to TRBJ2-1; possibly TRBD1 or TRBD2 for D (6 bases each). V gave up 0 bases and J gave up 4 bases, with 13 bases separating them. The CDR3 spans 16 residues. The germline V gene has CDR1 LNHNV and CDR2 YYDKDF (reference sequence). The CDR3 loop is CATSREATGLYNEQFF. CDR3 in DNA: TGTGCCACCAGCAGAGAAGCGACAGGACTATACAATGAGCAGTTCTTC.

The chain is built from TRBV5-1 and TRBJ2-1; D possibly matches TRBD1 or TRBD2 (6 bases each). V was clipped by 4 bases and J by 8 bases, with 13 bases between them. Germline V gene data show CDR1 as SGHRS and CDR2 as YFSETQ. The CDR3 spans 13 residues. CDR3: CASSTLRGDEQFF. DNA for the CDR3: TGCGCCAGCAGCACATTAAGGGGGGATGAGCAGTTCTTC.